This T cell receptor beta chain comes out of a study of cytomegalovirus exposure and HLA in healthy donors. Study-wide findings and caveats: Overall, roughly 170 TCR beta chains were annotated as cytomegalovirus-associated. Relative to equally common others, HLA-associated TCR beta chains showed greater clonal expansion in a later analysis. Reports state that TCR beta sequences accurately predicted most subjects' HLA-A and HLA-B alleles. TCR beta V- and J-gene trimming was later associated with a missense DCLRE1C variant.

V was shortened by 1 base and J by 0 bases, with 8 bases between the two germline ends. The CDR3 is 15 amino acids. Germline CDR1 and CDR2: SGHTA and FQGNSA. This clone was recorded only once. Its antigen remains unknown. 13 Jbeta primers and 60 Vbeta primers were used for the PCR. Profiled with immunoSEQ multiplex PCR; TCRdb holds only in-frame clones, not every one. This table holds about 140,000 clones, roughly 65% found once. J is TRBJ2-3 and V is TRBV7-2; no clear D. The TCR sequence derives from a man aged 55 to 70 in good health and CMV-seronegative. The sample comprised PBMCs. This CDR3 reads CASSLDGRSTDTQYF. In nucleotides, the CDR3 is TGTGCCAGCAGCTTAGATGGCAGAAGCACAGATACGCAGTATTTT.